This entry is about one T cell receptor (beta chain). This clonotype was counted many times. The specificity of this receptor is unknown. Qualities for individual bases were not recorded, and no much larger clone is one base off. The record originates from a study of lung T cells in sarcoidosis with Löfgren's syndrome (dated by TCRdb to about 2017). For the study in its entirety: Sarcoidosis was characterized as a granulomatous, predominantly pulmonary disease marked by accumulation of CD4+ T cells in bronchoalveolar lavage fluid. The repertoire analyses concentrated on Lofgren's syndrome patients. What the study reported, not specific to this receptor: Compared with control subjects, Lofgren's syndrome patients were reported to have TRAV12-1 and TRBV2 as the most expanded V gene segments. Analysis of alphabeta pairing showed that TRAV12-1 paired preferentially with TRBV2, and the TCRs formed by this pairing showed CDR3 homology. Recognition of a sarcoidosis-associated antigen was only suggested; the antigen itself remained putative and unidentified. TRAV12-1 and TRBV2 CDR3 motifs were reported to be shared among multiple Löfgren's syndrome patients, suggesting public CD4+ TCR repertoires.

Sequencing took place on an Illumina MiSeq. TCRdb reran the public reads through fastp at Q25 and MiXCR, keeping productive beta chains. For every CDR3 protein sequence, its rows merge into one entry that carries the most common genes and DNA. The sample records more than 50,000 distinct CDR3 sequences, roughly 20% of which are singletons. The top ten hold under 3% of the sample. CDR1 and CDR2, looked up from the germline V gene (reference sequence), are DFQATT and SNEGSKA. V is clipped by 1 base and J by 5 bases, and the sequence between their germline boundaries is 9 bases long. The CDR3 runs 13 amino acids, cysteine and phenylalanine included. Kept here is only the CDR3 DNA, which spans 39 bases and is read in frame from base 1.

In this chain, TRBV20-1 is recombined with TRBJ2-1; TRBD2 could be the D gene, as 6 bases match. Sequencing was carried out using CD4+ T cells from PBMCs. The clonotype was recovered from a human donor with sarcoidosis (Löfgren's syndrome or another form), or a control subject (not recorded which). The nucleotides read TGCAGTGCTAGAGGGAGGGGTGACAATGAGCAGTTCTTC. This sequence encodes CSARGRGDNEQFF.